A selection of T cell receptor beta chains follows, all from one sample in a study of cytomegalovirus exposure and HLA in healthy donors. The table came from immunoSEQ multiplex PCR; TCRdb's copy has only in-frame clones and leaves some out. The repertoire holds just under 150,000 clones, with roughly 87% as singletons. Sequencing was performed on PBMCs. Receptors originate from a young man in good health and CMV-seropositive. Both conserved end residues are part of each CDR3. D genes are given only for firm matches. Clone size is not always given. Where it is, it says once, few, many or a class for expanded clones.

-	TRBD1	TRBV30	TRBJ1-2	TGTGCCCGCTCAACAGGGGAGCATGGCTACACCTTC	CARSTGEHGYTF
-	-	TRBV10-2	TRBJ1-1	TGCGCCAGCAGTGCTTCCGGTAACACTGAAGCTTTCTTT	CASSASGNTEAFF
few	TRBD2	TRBV5-1	TRBJ2-7	TGCGCCAGCAGAGACGGGACTAGCTACGAGCAGTACTTC	CASRDGTSYEQYF
-	-	TRBV7-2	TRBJ1-5	TGTGCCAGCAGCTTAGCGCGAGATCAGCCCCAGCATTTT	CASSLARDQPQHF
-	-	TRBV5-6	TRBJ2-7	TGTGCCAGCAGCTCTTTCTTGGACTTTTCCTACGAGCAGTACTTC	CASSSFLDFSYEQYF
-	TRBD1	TRBV7-8	TRBJ2-7	TGTGCCAGCAGCCTTGGACAGGGGGCGGGCGAGCAGTACTTC	CASSLGQGAGEQYF
-	-	TRBV6-6	TRBJ2-4	TGTGCCAGCAGTTGGACTTTAGCCAAAAACATTCAGTACTTC	CASSWTLAKNIQYF
-	-	TRBV28	TRBJ2-3	TGTGCCAGCATTACCTCCGGGACACTCGCGCGGTACACAGATACGCAGTATTTT	CASITSGTLARYTDTQYF
-	-	TRBV9	TRBJ1-1	TGTGCCAGCAGCGTAGTAACTCGCGGTGAAGCTTTCTTT	CASSVVTRGEAFF
-	TRBD1	TRBV7-7	TRBJ2-2	TGTGCCAGCAGCCCTGGACAGGGGGCGCGCACCGGGGAGCTGTTTTTT	CASSPGQGARTGELFF
once	TRBD2	TRBV28	TRBJ2-3	TGTGCCAGCAGCCGGGGAGGGAGCACAGATACGCAGTATTTT	CASSRGGSTDTQYF
-	-	TRBV4-2	TRBJ2-3	TGTGCCAGCAGCCAAGACTTTCAAACTAGGGATACGCAGTATTTT	CASSQDFQTRDTQYF
-	-	TRBV30	TRBJ1-6	TGTGCCTGGAGCCGCCCGGGACTCTATAATTCACCCCTCCACTTT	CAWSRPGLYNSPLHF
-	TRBD1	TRBV28	TRBJ1-2	TGTGCCAGCAGTTTTACCGCCGGGACAGGGGGTTATGGCTACACCTTC	CASSFTAGTGGYGYTF
-	-	TRBV30	TRBJ2-7	TGTGCCTGGAGTGTAGCGTACGAGCAGTACTTC	CAWSVAYEQYF
-	TRBD2	TRBV11-2	TRBJ2-1	TGTGCCAGCAGCTTAGAGGGACTAGCGGGTTACAATGAGCAGTTCTTC	CASSLEGLAGYNEQFF
-	-	TRBV7-8	TRBJ2-7	TGTGCCAGCAGCTTAGTGACAGGTCTCGAGCAGTACTTC	CASSLVTGLEQYF
-	TRBD1	TRBV6-1	TRBJ1-1	TGTGCCAGCAGTCCCTGGGACAGGGGGCTGGAAGCTTTCTTT	CASSPWDRGLEAFF
many	-	TRBV30	TRBJ1-2	TGTGCCTACTCAACCCTACCAATTAACTATGGCTACACCTTC	CAYSTLPINYGYTF
few	TRBD1	TRBV6-5	TRBJ1-6	TGTGCCAGCAGTTCACCCGGGACAGGGGGCGAGGCACCCCTCCACTTT	CASSSPGTGGEAPLHF
-	TRBD2	TRBV9	TRBJ2-2	TGTGCCAGCAGCGTCACGGGGGGAGGCACCGGGGAGCTGTTTTTT	CASSVTGGGTGELFF
-	-	TRBV4-1	TRBJ1-2	TGCGCCAGCAGCCAAGGGGGGGGCTATGGCTACACCTTC	CASSQGGGYGYTF
-	-	TRBV10-2	TRBJ1-2	TGCGCCAGCAGTGCAAATGCAGGGGCAGACCCGAACTATGGCTACACCTTC	CASSANAGADPNYGYTF
-	-	TRBV30	TRBJ2-5	TGTGCCTGGAGTCGCGGACGGGCGGAGGGGACCCAGTACTTC	CAWSRGRAEGTQYF
-	-	TRBV6-4	TRBJ1-5	TGTGCCAGCAGCCTTCTCGGAGGGAAGAGAGAGCCCCAGCATTTT	CASSLLGGKREPQHF
-	-	TRBV9	TRBJ2-7	TGTGCCAGCAGCGTAAGCGACTTCTACGAGCAGTACTTC	CASSVSDFYEQYF
-	TRBD2	TRBV11-2	TRBJ2-5	TGTGCCAGCAGCCCCCAAAGACTAGCGGGGGGTAGGGAGACCCAGTACTTC	CASSPQRLAGGRETQYF
-	TRBD2	TRBV7-9	TRBJ2-3	TGTGCCAGCAGCCCGCGACTAGCGGGGCTTAGCACAGATACGCAGTATTTT	CASSPRLAGLSTDTQYF
-	-	TRBV6-1	TRBJ1-2	TGTGCCAGCAGTGCCGTTGGGAGGGGCGCGAGCTATGGCTACACCTTC	CASSAVGRGASYGYTF
once	-	TRBV6-6	TRBJ2-1	-	CASSSSTSGSKNEQFF
-	-	TRBV7-8	TRBJ2-7	TGTGCCAGCGGGGCCAGGAGCTCCTACGAGCAGTACTTC	CASGARSSYEQYF
-	-	TRBV18	TRBJ2-7	TGTGCCAGCTCACCAGGGCAGTTGGGCTACGAGCAGTACTTC	CASSPGQLGYEQYF
-	-	TRBV7-9	TRBJ1-1	TGTGCCAGCAGCCGCTCAGGGATGAACACTGAAGCTTTCTTT	CASSRSGMNTEAFF
-	-	TRBV5-5	TRBJ2-5	TGTGCCAGCAGCATGGGACTCTCGGAGACCCAGTACTTC	CASSMGLSETQYF
-	-	TRBV5-4	TRBJ2-7	TGTGCCAGCAGCTCCAACCCCGGGGGAACGTACGAGCAGTACTTC	CASSSNPGGTYEQYF
-	TRBD1	TRBV2	TRBJ2-2	TGTGCCAGCAGTACAGGGGCGGACACCGGGGAGCTGTTTTTT	CASSTGADTGELFF
-	-	TRBV19	TRBJ2-2	TGTGCCAGTAGTATCACAGGGCTGACCGGGGAGCTGTTTTTT	CASSITGLTGELFF
once	TRBD1	TRBV5-1	TRBJ1-3	TGCGCCAGCAGCTTGGCCGTACAGGGGGGACCTGGAAACACCATATATTTT	CASSLAVQGGPGNTIYF
-	-	TRBV4-1	TRBJ1-2	TGCGCCAGCAGCCAAGTGATAAGGACAGACGCTAACTATGGCTACACCTTC	CASSQVIRTDANYGYTF
-	TRBD1	TRBV5-1	TRBJ1-1	TGCGCCAGCAGCTTGGCTAGGACAGGGAACACTGAAGCTTTCTTT	CASSLARTGNTEAFF
-	-	TRBV15	TRBJ2-1	TGTGCCACCAGCCAAGGACTATCTGGTGAGCAGTTCTTC	CATSQGLSGEQFF
few	-	TRBV7-8	TRBJ1-5	TGTGCCAGCAGCTTTGCGGGAAGCAATCAGCCCCAGCATTTT	CASSFAGSNQPQHF
-	-	TRBV28	TRBJ2-7	TGTGCCAGCAGCCGCCCTACGAACGAGCAGTACTTC	CASSRPTNEQYF
-	-	TRBV5-1	TRBJ2-5	TGCGCCAGCAGTTACGGGACACCGGAAGAGACCCAGTACTTC	CASSYGTPEETQYF
-	TRBD2	TRBV27	TRBJ2-5	TGTGCCAGCAGTTCGGGGGGGGCAGGCGTTGAGACCCAGTACTTC	CASSSGGAGVETQYF
-	-	TRBV9	TRBJ1-3	TGTGCCAGCAGCGTAGAAGGCAGGGCCGGAAACACCATATATTTT	CASSVEGRAGNTIYF
-	TRBD1	TRBV19	TRBJ2-7	TGTGCCAGTAGCCCGACAGGGAGCGAGCAGTACTTC	CASSPTGSEQYF
once	-	TRBV7-8	TRBJ1-4	TGTGCCAGCAGAAGGACAGTTGCAACTAATGAAAAACTGTTTTTT	CASRRTVATNEKLFF
once	-	TRBV7-2	TRBJ1-2	TGTGCCAGCAGCTTGTCCAGAGGCCAGGGCGGCTACACCTTC	CASSLSRGQGGYTF
-	TRBD1	TRBV19	TRBJ1-1	TGTGCCAGTAGTACGGGACAGGGGGCATACGAAGCTTTCTTT	CASSTGQGAYEAFF
-	-	TRBV5-6	TRBJ1-6	TGTGCCAGCAGCTCCATAGCTGGGGGGGCCAATTCACCCCTCCACTTT	CASSSIAGGANSPLHF
-	TRBD1	TRBV2	TRBJ1-6	TGTGCCAGCAGTCCCCGACAGGGATCACCCCTCCACTTT	CASSPRQGSPLHF
-	-	TRBV30	TRBJ1-4	TGTGCCTGGAGAGGAGGGAAAGGTGAAAAACTGTTTTTT	CAWRGGKGEKLFF
-	-	TRBV4-1	TRBJ1-4	TGCGCCAGCAGCTCACCCGGGGGGCCTGCAACTAATGAAAAACTGTTTTTT	CASSSPGGPATNEKLFF
few	TRBD1	TRBV4-2	TRBJ1-5	TGTGCCAGCAGCCAAGGAGGACAGGGCAATCAGCCCCAGCATTTT	CASSQGGQGNQPQHF
-	-	TRBV11-1	TRBJ2-5	TGTGCCAGCAGCCCCGGGACTCACCAAGAGACCCAGTACTTC	CASSPGTHQETQYF
-	TRBD1	TRBV30	TRBJ1-6	TGTGCCTGGGGGACAGGGTTTGATTCACCCCTCCACTTT	CAWGTGFDSPLHF